Sequencing of this T cell receptor beta chain was carried out in a study of sequential checkpoint blockade in melanoma. As for the study in general: After nivolumab or ipilimumab alone, roughly 20 patients had week-13 rebiopsies. Study observations and caveats: For nivolumab-first patients, baseline tumor clonality was associated with response.

The CDR3 is made up of 13 amino acids. V dropped 5 bases and J dropped 9 bases, with 14 bases sitting between them. From germline, CDR1 is MNHGY and CDR2 SAAAGT. The data were produced by immunoSEQ multiplex PCR, yet TCRdb's version contains in-frame clones alone and is incomplete. The data hold approximately 6,000 clones, with roughly a quarter observed a single time. Treatment denoted: randomized to nivolumab then ipilimumab (arm A) or the reverse (arm B). Turning to this clone: Its matching antigen is unknown.

The source was tumor tissue (inferred from file names), collected from a patient given nivolumab and ipilimumab in sequence. The source of this sequence is a human donor with melanoma. The V call is TRBV6-8, the J call TRBJ1-5; D is unclear. The CDR3 DNA reads TGTGCCAGCAGTGAGTCGAGGAGTATGCCCCAGCATTTT. It translates to CASSESRSMPQHF.